The subject of this entry is one TCR beta chain. Its antigen is currently unknown. Related graft donors supplied nonmyeloablative bone marrow transplants, and mixed chimerism was transient. This entry comes from a study of Tregs in tolerant kidney transplant recipients. Produced via immunoSEQ multiplex PCR; TCRdb's table is partial and in-frame only. The sample contains tens of thousands of clones, roughly 90% of which appear only once. Overall study results and limits: Validation in larger populations is needed because few patients were studied. Donor-specific Treg expansion exceeded global Treg expansion in tolerant patients, suggesting antigen drive. Some patients' samples used different primers over time, so nucleotide sequences weren't comparable.

The source was CD4+ T cells from blood (PBMCs), collected 24 months after the transplant. The origin of this receptor is a human patient who received a combined kidney and bone marrow transplant. Part of the T cell pool may stem from the graft donor.

As DNA, the CDR3 is TGTGCCAGCTCACGAGCCACAGGGGTTTTAGGTGGCTACACCTTC. It codes for CASSRATGVLGGYTF. The chain uses TRBV18 and TRBJ1-2; 7 nucleotides align to TRBD1. This CDR3 contains 15 residues. The germline V gene encodes CDR1 KGHSH and CDR2 LQKENI. The J segment lost 7 bases and the V segment lost 4 bases, leaving 12 bases of the junction unmatched.